Many counts were recorded for the clone carrying this T cell receptor beta chain. The antigen remains undetermined. This sample was taken from a study of T cells in Graves' hyperthyroidism and ophthalmopathy. The study, taken as a whole, reports: Among thyroid clonotypes expanded above 0.001, most also appeared in blood. Ophthalmopathy was identified by the model a median approximately six months ahead of onset. Classification by a 13 V-J model distinguished ophthalmopathy from stable hyperthyroidism.

Duration under 3 months, a NOSPECS grade of at least 4, and a Clinical Activity Score of at least 3 characterized the ophthalmopathy patients. It was RNA transcripts that yielded the amplified TCR beta CDR3 regions. Initially, a first-round RT-PCR of the TCR CDR3 employed the HTBI primer set. Using its own MiXCR run on the multiplex PCR reads, TCRdb lists one record per CDR3 protein. The data show almost 500,000 distinct CDR3 sequences, with about 20% seen just once and about half held by the top ten. This TCR was sampled from a woman aged 70-85 years with Graves' ophthalmopathy. Sequenced input: blood.

CDR3 residues: CSALADQETQYF. The CDR3 DNA reads TGCAGTGCTCTAGCGGATCAAGAGACCCAGTACTTC. J is TRBJ2-5 and V is TRBV20-1; 7 bases agree with TRBD2. The V segment lost 5 bases and the J segment 2 bases; nucleotides outside the gene matches: 2. CDR3 size: 12 residues. Germline V gene sequence: CDR1 DFQATT, CDR2 SNEGSKA (reference sequence).